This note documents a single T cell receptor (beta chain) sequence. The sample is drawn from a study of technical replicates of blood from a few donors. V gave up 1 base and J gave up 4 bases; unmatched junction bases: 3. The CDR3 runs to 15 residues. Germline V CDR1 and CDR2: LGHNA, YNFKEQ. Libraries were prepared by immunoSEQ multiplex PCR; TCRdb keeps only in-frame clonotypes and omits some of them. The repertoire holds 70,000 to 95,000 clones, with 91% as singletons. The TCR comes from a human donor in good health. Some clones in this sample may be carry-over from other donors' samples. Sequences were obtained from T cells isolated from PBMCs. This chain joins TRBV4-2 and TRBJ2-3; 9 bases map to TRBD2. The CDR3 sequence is CASSQVAGVADTQYF. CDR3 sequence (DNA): TGTGCCAGCAGCCAAGTAGCGGGAGTGGCAGATACGCAGTATTTT.